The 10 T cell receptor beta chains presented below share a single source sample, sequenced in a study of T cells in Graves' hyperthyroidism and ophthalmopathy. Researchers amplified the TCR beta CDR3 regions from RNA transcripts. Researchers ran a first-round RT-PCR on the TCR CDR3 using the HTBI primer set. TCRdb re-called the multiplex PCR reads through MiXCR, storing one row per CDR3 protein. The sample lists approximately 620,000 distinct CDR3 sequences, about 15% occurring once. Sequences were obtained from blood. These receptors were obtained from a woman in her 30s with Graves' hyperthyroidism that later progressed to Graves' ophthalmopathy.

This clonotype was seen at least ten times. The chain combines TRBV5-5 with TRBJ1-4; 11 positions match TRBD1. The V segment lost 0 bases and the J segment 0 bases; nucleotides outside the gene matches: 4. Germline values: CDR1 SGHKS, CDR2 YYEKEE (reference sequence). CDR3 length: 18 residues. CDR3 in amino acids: CASSLEGQGVATNEKLFF. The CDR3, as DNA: TGTGCCAGCAGCTTGGAGGGACAGGGGGTTGCAACTAATGAAAAACTGTTTTTT.

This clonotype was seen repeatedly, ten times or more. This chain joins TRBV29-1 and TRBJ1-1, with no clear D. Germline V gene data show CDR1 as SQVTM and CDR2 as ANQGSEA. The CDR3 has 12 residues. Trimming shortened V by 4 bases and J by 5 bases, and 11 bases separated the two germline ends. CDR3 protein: CSVVLGGTEAFF. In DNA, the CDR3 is TGCAGCGTTGTTCTGGGTGGAACTGAAGCTTTCTTT.

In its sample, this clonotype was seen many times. The CDR3 sequence: CASSYSGRDHTDTQYF. CDR3 nucleotides: TGTGCCAGCAGTTACAGTGGACGGGACCACACAGATACGCAGTATTTT. V and J are TRBV6-1 and TRBJ2-3; D is perhaps TRBD1 or TRBD2 (5 bases each). V was pared by 5 bases and J by 2 bases, with 17 bases between. CDR3 length equals 16 residues. CDR1 MNHNS and CDR2 SASEGT come from the germline V gene.

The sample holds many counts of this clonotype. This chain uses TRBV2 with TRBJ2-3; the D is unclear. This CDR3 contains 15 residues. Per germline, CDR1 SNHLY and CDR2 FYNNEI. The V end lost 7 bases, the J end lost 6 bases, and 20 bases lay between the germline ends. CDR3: CASKETAFGLDTQYF. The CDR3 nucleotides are TGTGCCAGCAAGGAAACAGCTTTCGGGCTTGATACGCAGTATTTT.

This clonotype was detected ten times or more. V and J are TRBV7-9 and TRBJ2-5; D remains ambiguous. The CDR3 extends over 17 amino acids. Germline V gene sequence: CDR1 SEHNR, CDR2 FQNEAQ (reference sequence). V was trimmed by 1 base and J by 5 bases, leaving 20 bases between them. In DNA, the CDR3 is TGTGCCAGCAGCTTAGTTTCGGGCCAGCCTGGGTGGGAGACCCAGTACTTC. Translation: CASSLVSGQPGWETQYF.

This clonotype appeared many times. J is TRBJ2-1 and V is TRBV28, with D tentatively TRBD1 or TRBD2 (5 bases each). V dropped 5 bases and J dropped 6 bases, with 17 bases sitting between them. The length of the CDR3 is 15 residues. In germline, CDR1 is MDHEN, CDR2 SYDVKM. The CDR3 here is CASSQPGPPGNEQFF. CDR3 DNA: TGTGCCAGCAGTCAGCCGGGACCCCCTGGCAATGAGCAGTTCTTC.

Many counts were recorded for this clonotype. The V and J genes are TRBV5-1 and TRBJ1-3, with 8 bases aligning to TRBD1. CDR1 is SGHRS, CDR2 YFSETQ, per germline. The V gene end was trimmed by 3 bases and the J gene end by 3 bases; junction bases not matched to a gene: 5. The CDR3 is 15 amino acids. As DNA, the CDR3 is TGCGCCAGCAGCTCCGGACAGGGCAGTGGAAACACCATATATTTT. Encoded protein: CASSSGQGSGNTIYF.

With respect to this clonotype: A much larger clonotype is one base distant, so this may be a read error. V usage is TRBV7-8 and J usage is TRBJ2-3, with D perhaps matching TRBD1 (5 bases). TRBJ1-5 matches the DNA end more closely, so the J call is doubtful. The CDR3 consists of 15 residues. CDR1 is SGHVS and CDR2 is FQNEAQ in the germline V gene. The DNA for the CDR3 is TGTGCCAGCAGCGGGGGACTAGCCCCAGGAGATACGCAGCATTTT. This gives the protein CASSGGLAPGDTQHF.

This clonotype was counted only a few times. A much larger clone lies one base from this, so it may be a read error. The CDR3 sequence is CASSGEWTASSHEQYF. In DNA, the CDR3 is TGTGCCAGCAGTGGAGAATGGACGGCTAGCTCCCACGAGCAGTACTTC. The chain links TRBV28 to TRBJ2-7; TRBD2 is a possible D gene (5 bases). This CDR3 spans 16 amino acids. Germline V gene data show CDR1 as MDHEN and CDR2 as SYDVKM.

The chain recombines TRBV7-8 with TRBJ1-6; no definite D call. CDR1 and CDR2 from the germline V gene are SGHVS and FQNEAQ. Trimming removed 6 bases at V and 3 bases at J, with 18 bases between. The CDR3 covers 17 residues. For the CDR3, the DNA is TGTGCCAGCAGTCCAGAACCGCTGCTACTCTATAATTCACCCCTCCACTTT. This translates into CASSPEPLLLYNSPLHF. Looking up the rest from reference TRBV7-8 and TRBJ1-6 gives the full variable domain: GAGVSQSPRYKVAKRGQDVALRCDPISGHVSLFWYQQALGQGPEFLTYFQNEAQLDKSGLPSDRFFAERPEGSVSTLKIQRTQQEDSAVYLCASSPEPLLLYNSPLHFGNGTRLTVT.